Listed here are 28 T cell receptor beta chains from one sample, sequenced in a study. The method was immunoSEQ multiplex PCR; TCRdb's version includes in-frame clones alone and lacks a portion of them. This table holds under 55,000 clones, over 90% found once. Sequences were obtained from PBMCs. Receptors were obtained from a man aged 40-55 years with rheumatoid arthritis.

The rearrangement uses TRBV19 and TRBJ1-5; TRBD1 agrees at 7 bases. The CDR3 is made up of 17 amino acids. Germline trimming cut 6 bases from V and 3 bases from J; bases unmatched to any gene: 14. The germline CDR1 and CDR2 sequences are LNHDA and SQIVND (reference sequence). The CDR3 loop is CASSPPHYRGPNQPQHF. In nucleotides, the CDR3 is TGTGCCAGTAGCCCACCTCACTACAGGGGCCCCAATCAGCCCCAGCATTTT.

There are a few counts of this clone. CDR3 coding DNA: TGTGCCAGCAGCTTTGGACAGGCTTCACCCCTCCACTTT. This translates into CASSFGQASPLHF. This sequence joins TRBV27 and TRBJ1-6, with 7 positions matching TRBD1. The V gene's germline CDR1 is MNHEY and CDR2 SMNVEV (reference sequence). The length of the CDR3 is 13 residues. Trimming took 6 bases from V and 9 from J; bases not matched to a gene: 5.

V and J are TRBV24-1 and TRBJ2-3, with 12 bases aligning to TRBD2. The CDR3 totals 16 residues. The germline V gene encodes CDR1 KGHDR and CDR2 SFDVKD. J lost 6 bases, V lost 4 bases, and 7 bases had no gene match. CDR3 nucleotides: TGTGCCACCAGTGACCCATCCGGACTAGCGGGGGATACGCAGTATTTT. Translating it yields CATSDPSGLAGDTQYF.

The rearrangement uses TRBV5-4 and TRBJ1-3; D not resolved. This CDR3 is 13 amino acids long. Looked up from germline, CDR1 is SGHNT and CDR2 is YYREEE (reference sequence). Trimming removed 2 bases from V and 6 bases from J, with 9 bases in between. In nucleotides, the CDR3 is TGTGCCAGCAGCTTACCCCTCGAAAACACCATATATTTT. Translated: CASSLPLENTIYF.

The chain is built from TRBV7-2 and TRBJ2-1; no definite D call. Trimming removed 1 base from V and 4 bases from J, with 8 bases in between. The germline CDR1 and CDR2 sequences are SGHTA and FQGNSA. The CDR3 runs to 14 residues. The CDR3 bases are TGTGCCAGCAGCTTAGTCTCAGCTTACAATGAGCAGTTCTTC. It yields the protein CASSLVSAYNEQFF.

The J gene is TRBJ2-5, the V gene TRBV27, with 10 bases lining up with TRBD2. The CDR3 totals 17 residues. The V and J ends lost 4 bases and 0 bases, in that order; junction bases with no gene match: 8. Looked up from germline, CDR1 is MNHEY and CDR2 is SMNVEV (reference sequence). The DNA for the CDR3 is TGTGCCAGCAGTTGGACTAGCGGCCAAGAGTACCAAGAGACCCAGTACTTC. The encoded protein is CASSWTSGQEYQETQYF.

The rearrangement joins TRBV10-3 to TRBJ2-4; TRBD2 aligns across 10 bases. The junction had 6 bases not matched to a gene; V was cut back by 3 bases and J by 7 bases. The CDR3 runs to 15 residues. Germline V gene sequence: CDR1 ENHRY, CDR2 SYGVKD. The CDR3 here is CAISDIASGSNIQYF. The CDR3 region has the DNA TGTGCCATCAGTGACATAGCTAGCGGGAGTAACATTCAGTACTTC.

CDR3 loop: CASSPVGGHRGSYNSPLHF. The CDR3 nucleotides read TGTGCCAGCAGCCCAGTGGGGGGCCACCGGGGCTCCTATAATTCACCCCTCCACTTT. V and J are TRBV7-2 and TRBJ1-6; the D gene is possibly TRBD1 (6 bases). Trimming left V 5 bases short and J 0 bases short, with 20 bases between. The germline gives CDR1 SGHTA, CDR2 FQGNSA. CDR3 length: 19 residues.

V gene TRBV10-1 combines with J gene TRBJ2-1, with D possibly matching TRBD2 (6 bases). Between the trimmed V and J ends, which lost 4 bases and 0 bases, there was a span of 7 bases. The CDR3 has 14 residues. Germline V lookup: CDR1 WNHNN, CDR2 SYGVQD (reference sequence). CDR3 residues: CASSVGGSYNEQFF. DNA of the CDR3: TGCGCCAGCAGTGTCGGGGGCTCCTACAATGAGCAGTTCTTC.

Here the CDR3 reads CASSFRGEGTDTQYF. In DNA, the CDR3 is TGTGCCAGCAGCTTTAGAGGGGAGGGCACAGATACGCAGTATTTT. This chain uses TRBV11-3 with TRBJ2-3; a possible D gene is TRBD2 (6 bases). The CDR3 is 15 residues long. The germline V and J ends were trimmed by 3 bases and 1 base, with 11 bases remaining between them. Germline-derived CDR1 and CDR2 are SGHNT and YENEEA.

V gene TRBV6-5 combines with J gene TRBJ2-1, with TRBD2 identical over 8 bases. The CDR3 is 13 residues long. Germline CDR1 MNHEY, CDR2 SVGAGI. The V gene end was trimmed by 6 bases and the J gene end by 8 bases; junction bases not matched to a gene: 6. This chain's CDR3 is CASSRGGLDEQFF. The DNA of the CDR3 is TGTGCCAGCAGCCGGGGGGGGCTTGATGAGCAGTTCTTC.

The chain recombines TRBV6-5 with TRBJ2-7, with TRBD1 identical over 7 bases. The germline gives CDR1 MNHEY, CDR2 SVGAGI. This CDR3 is 15 amino acids long. V lost 2 bases and J lost 3; bases outside the gene matches: 7. The CDR3, as DNA: TGTGCCAGCAGTTACGGTAGGGACAGAGTCTACGAGCAGTACTTC. Translated: CASSYGRDRVYEQYF.

The chain has TRBV19 and TRBJ1-5; D is perhaps TRBD1 (5 bases). The germline V gene has CDR1 LNHDA and CDR2 SQIVND (reference sequence). Trimming stripped 3 bases from V and 6 bases from J, with 6 bases between. The CDR3 is 12 amino acids. CDR3 protein: CASSIRVQPQHF. CDR3 in DNA: TGTGCCAGTAGTATCAGGGTTCAGCCCCAGCATTTT.

The V and J genes are TRBV6-2 or TRBV6-3 and TRBJ2-3, with D perhaps TRBD2 (6 bases). V shed 2 bases and J shed 5 bases, with 14 bases lying between them. The CDR3 is 15 amino acids. Germline V lookup: CDR1 MNHEY, CDR2 SVGEGT. Written as DNA, the CDR3 is TGTGCCAGCAGTTACGGCGGGACCCGTCAAGATACGCAGTATTTT. This encodes CASSYGGTRQDTQYF.

This clone was recorded a few times. The chain links TRBV28 to TRBJ1-5; possible D gene TRBD1, 5 bases. Per germline, CDR1 MDHEN and CDR2 SYDVKM. V shed 6 bases and J shed 2 bases, with 11 bases lying between them. This CDR3 is 14 amino acids long. The CDR3 sequence: CASSSAGGNQPQHF. The DNA for the CDR3 is TGTGCCAGCAGCTCAGCGGGGGGCAATCAGCCCCAGCATTTT.

The chain combines TRBV6-5 with TRBJ2-7; no firm D call. This CDR3 spans 13 amino acids. The germline CDR1 and CDR2 sequences are MNHEY and SVGAGI. The V and J ends lost 4 bases and 6 bases respectively, with 13 bases between them. In DNA, the CDR3 is TGTGCCAGCAGTTCCCAGTCCGTTTCCGAGCAGTACTTC. It specifies CASSSQSVSEQYF.

The V gene is TRBV27, the J gene TRBJ1-6; D may be TRBD1 (6 bases). This CDR3 spans 17 amino acids. CDR1 is MNHEY and CDR2 is SMNVEV in the germline V gene (reference sequence). The V end was cut by 5 bases, the J end by 7 bases, with 21 bases between. Written as DNA, the CDR3 is TGTGCCAGCAGTCCAACTTGGGGGCCTACCTTGAATTCACCCCTCCACTTT. This translates into CASSPTWGPTLNSPLHF.

V and J are TRBV29-1 and TRBJ2-7; D assignment may be TRBD1 or TRBD2 (5 bases each). Trimming pared 5 bases from V and 7 bases from J, leaving 15 bases between. CDR1 and CDR2 from the germline V gene are SQVTM and ANQGSEA. This CDR3 comprises 12 residues. The CDR3 DNA reads as TGCAGCGTTAGTCCGGGACGAGGAGAGCAGTACTTC. This translates into CSVSPGRGEQYF.

The genes are TRBV18 and TRBJ2-2; the D is unclear. This CDR3 has 14 residues. V lost 5 bases and J 6 bases, leaving 13 bases between the germline ends. The V gene's germline CDR1 is KGHSH and CDR2 LQKENI. Here the CDR3 DNA reads TGTGCCAGCTCAGAATTTACGGTCGCCGGGGAGCTGTTTTTT. Encoded protein: CASSEFTVAGELFF.

Points on this clone: Other nucleotide sequences from this sample produce the same CDR3. V is TRBV6-5 and J is TRBJ1-5, with D uncertain. The germline V gene encodes CDR1 MNHEY and CDR2 SVGAGI. With 0 bases removed from V and 4 bases from J, the gap between germline ends came to 7 bases. The CDR3 sequence is 14 residues long. In DNA, the CDR3 is TGTGCCAGCAGTTACTCCGGCGGGAATCAGCCCCAGCATTTT. This encodes CASSYSGGNQPQHF.

The chain combines TRBV6-6 with TRBJ1-1; no firm D call. The V end was cut by 6 bases, the J end by 5 bases, with 10 bases between. The CDR3 extends over 12 amino acids. Germline-derived CDR1 and CDR2 are MNHNY and SVGAGI (reference sequence). In DNA, the CDR3 is TGTGCCAGCAGGGTTCCGGGGACTGAAGCTTTCTTT. It yields the protein CASRVPGTEAFF.

This chain joins TRBV5-1 and TRBJ2-1, with TRBD1 identical over 8 bases. The CDR3 extends over 18 amino acids. V was clipped by 2 bases and J by 0 bases; unmatched bases: 10. CDR1 and CDR2 (germline): SGHRS, YFSETQ. The DNA of the CDR3 is TGCGCCAGCAGCTTTCTCGCCCAGGGGGCAAGCTCCTACAATGAGCAGTTCTTC. This sequence encodes CASSFLAQGASSYNEQFF.

The chain uses TRBV5-5 and TRBJ1-5; the D is unclear. V was shortened by 0 bases and J by 9 bases, with 7 bases between the two germline ends. Germline CDR1 and CDR2: SGHKS and YYEKEE (reference sequence). The CDR3 spans 12 residues. CDR3 region: CASSLEVGPQHF. The CDR3 DNA reads TGTGCCAGCAGCTTGGAGGTGGGGCCCCAGCATTTT.

This chain connects TRBV6-5 to TRBJ1-5; D unresolved. The CDR3 is made up of 11 amino acids. CDR1 MNHEY and CDR2 SVGAGI come from the germline V gene. V dropped 5 bases and J dropped 9 bases, with 8 bases sitting between them. The CDR3 nucleotides are TGTGCCAGCAGTCAGTCTGGGCCCCAGCATTTT. Encoded protein: CASSQSGPQHF.

The rearrangement joins TRBV6-2 or TRBV6-3 to TRBJ2-7; perhaps TRBD1 as D (5 bases). V gave up 5 bases and J gave up 9 bases, with 14 bases separating them. The CDR3 runs 12 residues. CDR1 and CDR2 (germline): MNHEY, SVGEGT. The CDR3 region is CASSQGAVVQYF. CDR3 bases: TGTGCCAGCAGTCAAGGGGCCGTCGTGCAGTACTTC.

The rearrangement uses TRBV6-5 and TRBJ1-5; 8 bases are shared with TRBD1. The CDR3 sequence is 15 residues long. After removal of 5 bases from V and 2 bases from J, the junction contained 5 bases not matched to a gene. Germline V gives CDR1 MNHEY, CDR2 SVGAGI. This CDR3 reads CASSPPGGGNQPQHF. The CDR3 DNA reads TGTGCCAGCAGTCCTCCAGGGGGCGGCAATCAGCCCCAGCATTTT.

V usage is TRBV2 and J usage is TRBJ1-2; D is unresolved. V lost 2 bases, J lost 0 bases, and 7 bases lay in between. Per germline, CDR1 SNHLY and CDR2 FYNNEI. The CDR3 contains 14 residues. Written as DNA, the CDR3 is TGTGCCAGCAGTGAATCCAGGACTAACTATGGCTACACCTTC. Protein product: CASSESRTNYGYTF.

The V and J genes are TRBV29-1 and TRBJ2-3; 12 bases line up with TRBD1. The CDR3 totals 15 residues. Germline CDR1 SQVTM, CDR2 ANQGSEA. The V and J ends lost 5 bases and 3 bases, in that order; junction bases with no gene match: 6. The CDR3 loop is CSVNPGQGATDTQYF. The CDR3 DNA is TGCAGCGTTAATCCGGGACAGGGGGCGACAGATACGCAGTATTTT.